This TCR beta chain was sequenced in a study of PD-1 blockade in mismatch repair-deficient tumors. Overall study context: All were previously treated, progressing patients with some twelve mismatch repair-deficient cancer types.

The data were produced by immunoSEQ multiplex PCR, yet TCRdb's version contains in-frame clones alone and is incomplete. This sample has around 100,000 clones, with more than 60% found just once. Every patient had mismatch repair deficiency by PCR or immunohistochemistry. About this clone itself: Antigen unknown.

The CDR3 runs to 14 residues. Germline values: CDR1 MNHEY, CDR2 SVGAGI. V dropped 8 bases and J dropped 2 bases, with 16 bases sitting between them. Regarding the study as a whole: Tumor-resident clones, often undetectable pretreatment in blood, expanded then contracted after pembrolizumab.

V usage is TRBV6-5 and J usage is TRBJ2-7, with D perhaps matching TRBD2 (6 bases). The receptor was isolated from an adult with mismatch repair-deficient cancer. Sequencing was performed on peripheral blood, taken about 13 months after starting pembrolizumab. The CDR3 spells CASAGRDWPYEQYF. The DNA for the CDR3 is TGTGCCAGCGCCGGGCGGGATTGGCCCTACGAGCAGTACTTC.